The sequence of this T cell receptor (beta chain) was determined in a study of blood T cell repertoires in COVID-19. Germline V gene data show CDR1 as LGHDT and CDR2 as YNNKEL (reference sequence). J gave up 4 bases and V 2 bases, and 5 bases lay outside the gene matches. The CDR3 totals 15 residues. This table comes from immunoSEQ multiplex PCR, and its TCRdb copy is limited to in-frame clones, with some not included. The sample shows a few hundred thousand clones, 84% of them seen only once. The genes are TRBV3-1 (or the pseudogene TRBV3-2) and TRBJ1-2; 9 positions match TRBD1. This clonotype originated in a middle-aged woman who had recovered from COVID-19. The sample comprised PBMCs or T cells enriched from blood (not recorded which). The CDR3 region is CASSQSGTGTYGYTF. In DNA form, the CDR3 reads TGTGCCAGCAGCCAATCCGGGACAGGGACCTATGGCTACACCTTC.